This T cell receptor (beta chain) was recorded in a study of cytomegalovirus exposure and HLA in healthy donors. This CDR3 comprises 14 residues. The ends lost 4 bases at V and 7 bases at J; junction bases unmatched: 7. Germline V CDR1 and CDR2: SGHVS, FQNEAQ. This clone showed up just once. The PCR had 60 Vbeta and 13 Jbeta primers. TCRdb's table, derived via immunoSEQ multiplex PCR, lists solely in-frame clones and lacks some. The sample holds roughly 72,000 clones, under 85% seen once. This chain joins TRBV7-8 and TRBJ1-5; TRBD1 aligns across 7 bases. The specimen was PBMCs. This sequence originates from a woman aged 40 to 50 in good health and CMV-seropositive. The CDR3 bases are TGTGCCAGCAGCTCCACAGGGGCCGGACAGCCCCAGCATTTT. Encoded protein: CASSSTGAGQPQHF.